These T cell receptor beta chains were read from a single sample in a study of Ad26.COV2.S vaccination and SARS-CoV-2 variants. Assay: immunoSEQ multiplex PCR; the TCRdb copy retains only in-frame clones and omits some. The repertoire holds 430,000 or so clones, with approximately 92% as singletons. The sample was peripheral blood, taken in a trial of Ad26.COV2.S vaccine versus placebo. Receptor source: a person between 18 and 65 years old who received the Ad26.COV2.S COVID-19 vaccine or a placebo. Each CDR3 is given with its conserved first and last residue. The order of the fields is clone size, D gene, V gene, J gene, CDR3 length, CDR3 protein, CDR3 DNA. D genes are given only for firm matches. Clone size is given for some rows only: seen once, a few or many times, or a class if the clone is expanded.

size: once
D: .
V: TRBV28
J: TRBJ1-4
length: 13
CDR3: CASSPDFYEKLFF
DNA: TGTGCCAGCAGCCCGGACTTTTATGAAAAACTGTTTTTT

size: .
D: .
V: TRBV7-9
J: TRBJ2-7
length: 12
CDR3: CASSSKVFEQYF
DNA: TGTGCCAGCAGCTCAAAGGTGTTTGAGCAGTACTTC

size: .
D: .
V: TRBV6-6
J: TRBJ2-1
length: 14
CDR3: CASSPSRVGDEQFF
DNA: TGTGCCAGCAGTCCTAGTCGGGTCGGTGATGAGCAGTTCTTC

size: .
D: .
V: TRBV5-1
J: TRBJ1-2
length: 12
CDR3: CASSLANSGYTF
DNA: TGCGCCAGCAGCTTGGCCAATAGCGGCTACACCTTC

size: .
D: .
V: TRBV4-3
J: TRBJ2-3
length: 17
CDR3: CASSQVLGGGVTDTQYF
DNA: TGCGCCAGCAGCCAAGTCCTGGGAGGGGGAGTCACAGATACGCAGTATTTT

size: .
D: TRBD2
V: TRBV7-3
J: TRBJ2-3
length: 14
CDR3: CASSLGLAQDTQYF
DNA: TGTGCCAGCAGCCTAGGACTAGCGCAAGATACGCAGTATTTT

size: .
D: .
V: TRBV5-1
J: TRBJ2-5
length: 14
CDR3: CASSTAGAGETQYF
DNA: TGCGCCAGCAGCACTGCGGGGGCCGGGGAGACCCAGTACTTC

size: .
D: .
V: TRBV24-1
J: TRBJ2-1
length: 12
CDR3: CATSGVYNEQFF
DNA: TGTGCCACCAGTGGGGTTTACAATGAGCAGTTCTTC

size: .
D: TRBD2
V: TRBV7-9
J: TRBJ2-7
length: 14
CDR3: CASSARDYLSEQYF
DNA: TGTGCCAGCAGCGCCCGGGACTACCTCTCCGAGCAGTACTTC

size: .
D: TRBD2
V: TRBV29-1
J: TRBJ2-3
length: 12
CDR3: CSGSGGSDTQYF
DNA: TGCAGTGGTAGCGGGGGTTCAGATACGCAGTATTTT

size: .
D: .
V: TRBV5-1
J: TRBJ1-1
length: 13
CDR3: CASSLRQNTEAFF
DNA: TGCGCCAGCAGCTTGAGACAGAACACTGAAGCTTTCTTT

size: .
D: .
V: TRBV7-2
J: TRBJ1-2
length: 15
CDR3: CASSRDITGNYGYTF
DNA: TGTGCCAGCAGCCGCGATATAACAGGAAACTATGGCTACACCTTC

size: .
D: .
V: TRBV7-2
J: TRBJ2-5
length: 16
CDR3: CASSLVGFGGPETQYF
DNA: TGTGCCAGCAGCTTAGTAGGGTTTGGGGGGCCGGAGACCCAGTACTTC

size: .
D: TRBD2
V: TRBV28
J: TRBJ2-7
length: 16
CDR3: CASSLWGGETPSEQYF
DNA: TGTGCCAGCAGTTTATGGGGGGGGGAAACCCCCTCCGAGCAGTACTTC

size: .
D: .
V: TRBV9
J: TRBJ2-4
length: 14
CDR3: CASSLGVAKNIQYF
DNA: TGTGCCAGCAGCCTGGGAGTAGCCAAAAACATTCAGTACTTC

size: .
D: .
V: TRBV3-1/TRBV3-2
J: TRBJ1-1
length: 13
CDR3: CASSQQTLFEAFF
DNA: TGTGCCAGCAGCCAGCAGACACTATTTGAAGCTTTCTTT

size: .
D: .
V: TRBV19
J: TRBJ1-1
length: 12
CDR3: CASSILNTEAFF
DNA: TGTGCCAGTAGTATACTGAACACTGAAGCTTTCTTT

size: .
D: .
V: TRBV6-5
J: TRBJ1-1
length: 13
CDR3: CASSYSGTGEAFF
DNA: TGTGCCAGCAGTTACTCGGGCACGGGAGAAGCTTTCTTT

size: .
D: .
V: TRBV5-1
J: TRBJ2-1
length: 15
CDR3: CASSPRVGDNNEQFF
DNA: TGCGCCAGCAGCCCGCGGGTGGGGGACAACAATGAGCAGTTCTTC

size: .
D: .
V: TRBV15
J: TRBJ1-4
length: 16
CDR3: CATSRAPQGTSKKLFF
DNA: TGTGCCACCAGCAGAGCACCCCAGGGCACCAGTAAAAAACTGTTTTTT

size: .
D: .
V: TRBV2
J: TRBJ2-7
length: 13
CDR3: CASSETGDGRMYF
DNA: TGTGCCAGCAGTGAAACTGGGGACGGGAGAATGTACTTC

size: .
D: TRBD2
V: TRBV29-1
J: TRBJ2-4
length: 12
CDR3: CSVNAGGNIQYF
DNA: TGCAGCGTGAACGCGGGGGGAAACATTCAGTACTTC

size: .
D: TRBD2
V: TRBV6-1
J: TRBJ2-1
length: 16
CDR3: CASSENGLAGVYEQFF
DNA: TGTGCCAGCAGTGAAAATGGGCTAGCGGGAGTCTATGAGCAGTTCTTC

size: .
D: TRBD2
V: TRBV2
J: TRBJ2-3
length: 16
CDR3: CASSPRASGVGDTQYF
DNA: TGTGCCAGCAGCCCCCGAGCTAGCGGGGTGGGGGATACGCAGTATTTT

size: .
D: TRBD2
V: TRBV5-1
J: TRBJ2-1
length: 15
CDR3: CASSDRLAPYNEQFF
DNA: TGCGCCAGCAGCGACCGACTAGCCCCCTACAATGAGCAGTTCTTC

size: .
D: .
V: TRBV5-1
J: TRBJ2-7
length: 15
CDR3: CASRTQGGAPYEQYF
DNA: TGCGCCAGCAGAACCCAGGGGGGGGCCCCCTACGAGCAGTACTTC

size: .
D: TRBD1
V: TRBV4-3
J: TRBJ1-1
length: 18
CDR3: CASSHRIAGTGKNTEAFF
DNA: TGCGCCAGCAGCCATCGCATAGCCGGGACAGGGAAAAACACTGAAGCTTTCTTT

size: .
D: .
V: TRBV6-1
J: TRBJ1-5
length: 15
CDR3: CASSEYGYSNQPQHF
DNA: TGTGCCAGCAGTGAATATGGATACAGCAATCAGCCCCAGCATTTT

size: .
D: TRBD2
V: TRBV13
J: TRBJ2-3
length: 15
CDR3: CASSPEAGETDTQYF
DNA: TGTGCCAGCAGCCCAGAAGCGGGAGAGACAGATACGCAGTATTTT

size: .
D: .
V: TRBV9
J: TRBJ2-7
length: 13
CDR3: CASSPGTHYEQYF
DNA: TGTGCCAGCAGCCCTGGGACCCACTACGAGCAGTACTTC

size: few
D: .
V: TRBV2
J: TRBJ1-6
length: 15
CDR3: CASSELGQAHSPLHF
DNA: TGTGCCAGCAGTGAACTTGGCCAGGCTCACTCACCCCTCCACTTT

size: .
D: .
V: TRBV5-1
J: TRBJ2-3
length: 16
CDR3: CASSLGGDGGTDTQYF
DNA: TGCGCCAGCAGCTTGGGTGGAGACGGCGGCACAGATACGCAGTATTTT

size: .
D: .
V: TRBV29-1
J: TRBJ1-1
length: 13
CDR3: CSADSSGGTEAFF
DNA: TGCAGCGCCGACAGCTCGGGTGGCACTGAAGCTTTCTTT

size: .
D: .
V: TRBV27
J: TRBJ2-1
length: 16
CDR3: CASSSPRRRSYNEQFF
DNA: TGTGCCAGCAGTTCCCCCCGACGGCGCTCCTACAATGAGCAGTTCTTC

size: .
D: .
V: TRBV21-1
J: TRBJ2-4
length: 18
CDR3: CASSKEDRENLAKNIQYF
DNA: TGTGCCAGCAGCAAAGAGGACAGGGAGAATCTAGCCAAAAACATTCAGTACTTC

size: .
D: .
V: TRBV7-3
J: TRBJ2-2
length: 16
CDR3: CASSSGRVANTGELFF
DNA: TGTGCCAGCAGCTCGGGACGGGTCGCGAACACCGGGGAGCTGTTTTTT

size: few
D: .
V: TRBV3-1/TRBV3-2
J: TRBJ2-7
length: 15
CDR3: CASSIATGWSYEQYF
DNA: TGTGCCAGCAGTATCGCGACAGGCTGGTCCTACGAGCAGTACTTC

size: .
D: .
V: TRBV7-2
J: TRBJ1-4
length: 16
CDR3: CASSSTRGHRSRKLFF
DNA: TGTGCCAGCAGTTCAACCCGGGGCCACCGAAGTAGAAAACTGTTTTTT

size: once
D: .
V: TRBV3-1/TRBV3-2
J: TRBJ1-4
length: 18
CDR3: CASSQDYPRLTTNEKLFF
DNA: TGTGCCAGCAGCCAAGATTACCCTAGGTTAACAACTAATGAAAAACTGTTTTTT

size: .
D: .
V: TRBV7-6
J: TRBJ2-3
length: 15
CDR3: CASSFQRAGTDTQYF
DNA: TGTGCCAGCAGCTTCCAGCGTGCTGGCACAGATACGCAGTATTTT

size: .
D: .
V: TRBV7-9
J: TRBJ1-2
length: 13
CDR3: CASSLGPVAGYTF
DNA: TGTGCCAGCAGCTTAGGCCCAGTGGCTGGCTACACCTTC

size: .
D: .
V: TRBV5-4
J: TRBJ2-2
length: 16
CDR3: CASSFSATMKTGELFF
DNA: TGTGCCAGCAGCTTTAGCGCTACCATGAAGACCGGGGAGCTGTTTTTT

size: .
D: .
V: TRBV5-6
J: TRBJ2-1
length: 14
CDR3: CASSFGSWYNEQFF
DNA: TGTGCCAGCAGCTTCGGGAGTTGGTACAATGAGCAGTTCTTC

size: .
D: TRBD1
V: TRBV27
J: TRBJ1-1
length: 17
CDR3: CASSSRIEDRGYTEAFF
DNA: TGTGCCAGCAGTTCACGAATAGAAGACAGGGGATACACTGAAGCTTTCTTT

size: .
D: .
V: TRBV4-3
J: TRBJ2-3
length: 14
CDR3: CASSQEKGTDTQYF
DNA: TGCGCCAGCAGCCAAGAGAAGGGCACAGATACGCAGTATTTT

size: .
D: TRBD1
V: TRBV5-4
J: TRBJ1-3
length: 16
CDR3: CASSRDSSKSGNTIYF
DNA: TGTGCCAGCAGTCGGGACAGCAGTAAATCTGGAAACACCATATATTTT

size: .
D: TRBD1
V: TRBV27
J: TRBJ2-7
length: 15
CDR3: CASSRYRGRAYEQYF
DNA: TGTGCCAGCAGTCGGTACAGGGGTCGGGCCTACGAGCAGTACTTC